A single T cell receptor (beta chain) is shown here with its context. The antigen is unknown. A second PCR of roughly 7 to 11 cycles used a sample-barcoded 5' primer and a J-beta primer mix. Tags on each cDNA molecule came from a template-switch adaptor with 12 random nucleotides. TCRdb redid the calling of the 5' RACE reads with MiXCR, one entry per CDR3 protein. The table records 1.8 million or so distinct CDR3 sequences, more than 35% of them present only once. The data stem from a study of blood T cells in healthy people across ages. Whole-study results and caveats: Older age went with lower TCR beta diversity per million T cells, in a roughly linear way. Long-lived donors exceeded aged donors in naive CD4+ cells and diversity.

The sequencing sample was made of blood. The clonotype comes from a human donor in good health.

In DNA form, the CDR3 reads TGTGCCAGCAGCCTGGGACCGATTACCAACTATGGCTACACCTTC. Its protein product is CASSLGPITNYGYTF. The rearrangement links TRBV28 to TRBJ1-2, with D perhaps TRBD1 (5 bases). The V end was cut by 6 bases, the J end by 2 bases, with 16 bases between. Germline CDR1 is MDHEN and CDR2 is SYDVKM. This CDR3 region has 15 residues.